This entry is about one T cell receptor (beta chain). The antigen is unknown. The sample is drawn from a study of cytotoxic CD8 clonotypes in ibrutinib-treated CLL. Study-wide results and limits: There were few public clonotypes, and on treatment they contracted or stayed stable.

The CDR3 contains 17 residues. Germline V CDR1 and CDR2: MGHDK, SYGVNS. After removal of 3 bases from V and 2 bases from J, the junction contained 9 bases not matched to a gene. Libraries were prepared by immunoSEQ multiplex PCR; TCRdb keeps only in-frame clonotypes and omits some of them. The sample lists just over 200,000 clones, 79% occurring once. The chain carries TRBV25-1 and TRBJ2-2, with 7 bases matching TRBD2. This clonotype originated in a human donor with chronic lymphocytic leukemia. This specimen consisted of PBMCs, obtained after 12 months of ibrutinib treatment. The CDR3 DNA follows: TGTGCCAGCAGTGACGGGAGCCGGGACTACAACACCGGGGAGCTGTTTTTT. Protein: CASSDGSRDYNTGELFF.